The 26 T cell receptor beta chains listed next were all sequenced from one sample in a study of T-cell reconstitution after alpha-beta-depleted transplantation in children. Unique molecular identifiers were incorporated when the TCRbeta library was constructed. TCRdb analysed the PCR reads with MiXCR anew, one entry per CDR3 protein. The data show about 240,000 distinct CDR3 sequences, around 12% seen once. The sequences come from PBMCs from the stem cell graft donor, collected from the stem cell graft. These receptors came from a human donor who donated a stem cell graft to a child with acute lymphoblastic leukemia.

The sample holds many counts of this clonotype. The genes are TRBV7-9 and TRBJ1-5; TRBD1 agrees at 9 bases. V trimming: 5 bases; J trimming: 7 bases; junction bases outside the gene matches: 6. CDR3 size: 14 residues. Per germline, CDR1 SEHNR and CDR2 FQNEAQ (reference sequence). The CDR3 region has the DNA TGTGCCAGCAGCCGAGGACAGGGGACCCAGCCCCAGCATTTT. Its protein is CASSRGQGTQPQHF.

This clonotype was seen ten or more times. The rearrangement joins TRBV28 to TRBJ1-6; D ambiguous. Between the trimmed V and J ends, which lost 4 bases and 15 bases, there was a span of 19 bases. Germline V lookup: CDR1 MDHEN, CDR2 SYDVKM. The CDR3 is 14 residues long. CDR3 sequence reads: CASSSPSVSFDLHF. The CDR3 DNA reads TGTGCCAGCAGTTCCCCGTCGGTCAGCTTCGACCTCCACTTT.

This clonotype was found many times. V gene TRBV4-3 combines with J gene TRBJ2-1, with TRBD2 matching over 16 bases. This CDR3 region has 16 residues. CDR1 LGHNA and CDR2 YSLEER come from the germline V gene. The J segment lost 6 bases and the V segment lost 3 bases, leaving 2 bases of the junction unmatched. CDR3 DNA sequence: TGCGCCAGCAGCCAGGGACTAGCGGGAGGGGGCAATGAGCAGTTCTTC. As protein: CASSQGLAGGGNEQFF.

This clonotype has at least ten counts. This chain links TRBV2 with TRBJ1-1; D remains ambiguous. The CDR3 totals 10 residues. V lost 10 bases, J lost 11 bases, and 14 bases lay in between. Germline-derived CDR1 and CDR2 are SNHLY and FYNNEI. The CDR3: CATRGRDAFF. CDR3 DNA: TGTGCCACCCGAGGACGTGACGCTTTCTTT.

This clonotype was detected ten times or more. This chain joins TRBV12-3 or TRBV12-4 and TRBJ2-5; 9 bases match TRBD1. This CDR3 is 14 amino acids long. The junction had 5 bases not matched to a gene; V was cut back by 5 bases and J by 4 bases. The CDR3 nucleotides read TGTGCCAGCAGTCCGGGACAGGGCCCAGAGACCCAGTACTTC. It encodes CASSPGQGPETQYF.

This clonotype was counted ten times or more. DNA for the CDR3: TGTGCCAGCAGTTCGGACAGGGCATCCCAGTACTTC. It encodes CASSSDRASQYF. The genes are TRBV12-3 or TRBV12-4 and TRBJ2-5, with TRBD1 matching over 8 bases. V shed 4 bases, J shed 9 bases, and the junction held 4 bases outside the gene matches. This CDR3 contains 12 residues.

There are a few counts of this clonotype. CDR3 residues: CASSLGILQTTNTGELFF. The CDR3 nucleotides read TGTGCCAGCAGCTTAGGTATTCTGCAGACGACGAACACCGGGGAGCTGTTTTTT. The rearrangement uses TRBV7-8 and TRBJ2-2; no firm D call. Germline CDR1 is SGHVS and CDR2 is FQNEAQ. The CDR3 loop spans 18 amino acids. V lost 1 base and J lost 0, with 15 bases in between. Combining the CDR3 with reference TRBV7-8 and TRBJ2-2 gives the whole variable domain GAGVSQSPRYKVAKRGQDVALRCDPISGHVSLFWYQQALGQGPEFLTYFQNEAQLDKSGLPSDRFFAERPEGSVSTLKIQRTQQEDSAVYLCASSLGILQTTNTGELFFGEGSRLTVL.

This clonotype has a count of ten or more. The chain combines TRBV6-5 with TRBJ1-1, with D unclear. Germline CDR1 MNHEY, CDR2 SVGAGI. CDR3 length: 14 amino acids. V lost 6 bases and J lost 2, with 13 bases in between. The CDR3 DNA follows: TGTGCCAGCAGCCACTCGGACGGCAACACTGAAGCTTTCTTT. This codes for CASSHSDGNTEAFF.

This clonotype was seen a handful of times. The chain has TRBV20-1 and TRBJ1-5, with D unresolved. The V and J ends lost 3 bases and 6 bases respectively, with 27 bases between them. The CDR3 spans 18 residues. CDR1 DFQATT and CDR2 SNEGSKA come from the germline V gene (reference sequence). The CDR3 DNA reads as TGCAGTGCTAGGGCCACGTCAAGGCGGGGTTCCCTGAGTCAGCCCCAGCATTTT. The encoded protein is CSARATSRRGSLSQPQHF.

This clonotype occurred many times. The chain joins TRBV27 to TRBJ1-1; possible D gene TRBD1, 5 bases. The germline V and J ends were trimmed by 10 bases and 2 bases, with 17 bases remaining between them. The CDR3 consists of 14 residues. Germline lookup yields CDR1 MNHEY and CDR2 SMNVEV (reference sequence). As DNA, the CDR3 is TGTGCCACTAGGGACGGACTCTATAACACTGAAGCTTTCTTT. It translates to CATRDGLYNTEAFF.

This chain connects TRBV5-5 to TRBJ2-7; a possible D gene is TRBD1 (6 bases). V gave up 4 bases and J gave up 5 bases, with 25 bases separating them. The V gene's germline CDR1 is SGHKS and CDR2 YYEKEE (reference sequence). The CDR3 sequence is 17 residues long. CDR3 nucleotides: TGTGCCAGCAGCCTTGCGCCGGGACACCGCTTGGGTAACGAGCAGTACTTC. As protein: CASSLAPGHRLGNEQYF.

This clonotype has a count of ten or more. The CDR3, as DNA: TGTGCCAGCAGCCAAGATCGAGTGTACGGCACTTCGGTCTACGAGCAGTACTTC. Protein product: CASSQDRVYGTSVYEQYF. The chain employs TRBV4-2 and TRBJ2-7; D gene ambiguous. CDR1 and CDR2 (germline): LGHNA, YNFKEQ. The CDR3 runs 18 residues. Trimming shortened V by 0 bases and J by 3 bases, and 21 bases separated the two germline ends.

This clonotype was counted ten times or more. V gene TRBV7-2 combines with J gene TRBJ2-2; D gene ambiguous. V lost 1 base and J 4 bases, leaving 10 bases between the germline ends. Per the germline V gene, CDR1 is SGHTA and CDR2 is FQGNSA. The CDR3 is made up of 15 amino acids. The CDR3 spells CASSLERYGTGELFF. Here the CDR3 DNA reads TGTGCCAGCAGCTTAGAACGTTATGGCACCGGGGAGCTGTTTTTT.

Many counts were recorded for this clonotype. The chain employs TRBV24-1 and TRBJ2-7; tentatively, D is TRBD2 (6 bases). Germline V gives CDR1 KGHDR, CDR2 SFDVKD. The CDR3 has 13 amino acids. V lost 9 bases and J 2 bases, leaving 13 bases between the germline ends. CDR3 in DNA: TGTGCCACCGCGGGACGCGGAACCTACGAGCAGTACTTC. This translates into CATAGRGTYEQYF.

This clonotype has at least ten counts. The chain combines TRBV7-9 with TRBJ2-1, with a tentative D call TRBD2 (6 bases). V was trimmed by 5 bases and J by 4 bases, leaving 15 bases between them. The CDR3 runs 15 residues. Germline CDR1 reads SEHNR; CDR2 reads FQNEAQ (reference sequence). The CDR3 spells CASSIPGLGYNEQFF. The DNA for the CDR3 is TGTGCCAGCAGCATACCGGGACTGGGGTACAATGAGCAGTTCTTC.

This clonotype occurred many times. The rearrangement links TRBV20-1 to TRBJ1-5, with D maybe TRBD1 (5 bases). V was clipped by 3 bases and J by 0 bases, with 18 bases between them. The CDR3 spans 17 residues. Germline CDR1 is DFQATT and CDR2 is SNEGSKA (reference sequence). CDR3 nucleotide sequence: TGCAGTGCTAGTCGATATGTGCAGGGCGTTAGCAATCAGCCCCAGCATTTT. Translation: CSASRYVQGVSNQPQHF.

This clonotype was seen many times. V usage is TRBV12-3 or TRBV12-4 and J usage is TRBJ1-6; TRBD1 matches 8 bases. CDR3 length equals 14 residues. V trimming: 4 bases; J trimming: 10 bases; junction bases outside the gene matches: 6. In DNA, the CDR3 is TGTGCCAGCAGTTCCGGGACAGGTGAATCACCCCTCCACTTT. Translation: CASSSGTGESPLHF.

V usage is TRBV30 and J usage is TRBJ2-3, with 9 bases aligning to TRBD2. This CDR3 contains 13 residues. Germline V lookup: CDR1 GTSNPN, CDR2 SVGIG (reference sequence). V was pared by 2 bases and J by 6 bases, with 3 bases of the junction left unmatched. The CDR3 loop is CAWSNSGGDTQYF. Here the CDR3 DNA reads TGTGCCTGGAGTAATAGCGGGGGTGATACGCAGTATTTT.

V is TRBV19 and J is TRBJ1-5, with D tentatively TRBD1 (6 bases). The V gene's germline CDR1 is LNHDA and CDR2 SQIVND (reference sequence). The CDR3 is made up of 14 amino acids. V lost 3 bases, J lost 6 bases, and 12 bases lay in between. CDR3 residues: CASSIGGGGQPQHF. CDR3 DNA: TGTGCCAGTAGTATTGGGGGCGGCGGTCAGCCCCAGCATTTT. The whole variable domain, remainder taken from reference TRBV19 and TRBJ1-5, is DGGITQSPKYLFRKEGQNVTLSCEQNLNHDAMYWYRQDPGQGLRLIYYSQIVNDFQKGDIAEGYSVSREKKESFPLTVTSAQKNPTAFYLCASSIGGGGQPQHFGDGTRLSIL.

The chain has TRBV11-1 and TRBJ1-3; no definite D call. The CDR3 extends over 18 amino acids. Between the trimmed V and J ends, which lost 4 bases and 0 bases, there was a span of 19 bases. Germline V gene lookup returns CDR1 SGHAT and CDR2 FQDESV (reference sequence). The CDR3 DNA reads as TGTGCCAGCAGCTCCGGGGTTTCTGTCAGGAGCTCTGGAAACACCATATATTTT. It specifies CASSSGVSVRSSGNTIYF.

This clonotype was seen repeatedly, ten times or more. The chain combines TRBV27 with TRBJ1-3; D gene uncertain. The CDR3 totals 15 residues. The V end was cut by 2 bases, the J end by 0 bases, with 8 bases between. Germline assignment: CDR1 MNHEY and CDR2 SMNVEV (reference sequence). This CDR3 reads CASSLSWSSGNTIYF. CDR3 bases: TGTGCCAGCAGTTTAAGTTGGAGCTCTGGAAACACCATATATTTT.

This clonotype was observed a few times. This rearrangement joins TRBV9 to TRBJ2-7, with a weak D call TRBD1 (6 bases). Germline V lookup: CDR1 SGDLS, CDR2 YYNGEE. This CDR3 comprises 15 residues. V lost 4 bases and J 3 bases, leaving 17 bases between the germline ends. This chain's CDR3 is CASSPSSGQRYEQYF. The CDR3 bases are TGTGCCAGCAGCCCGAGCTCCGGACAGCGCTACGAGCAGTACTTC.

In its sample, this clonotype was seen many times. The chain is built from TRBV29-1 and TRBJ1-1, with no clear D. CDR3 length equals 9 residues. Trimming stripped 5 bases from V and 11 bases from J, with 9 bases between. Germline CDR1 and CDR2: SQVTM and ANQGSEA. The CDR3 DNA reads TGCAGCGTTTCAGAAGGGGCTTTCTTT. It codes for CSVSEGAFF.

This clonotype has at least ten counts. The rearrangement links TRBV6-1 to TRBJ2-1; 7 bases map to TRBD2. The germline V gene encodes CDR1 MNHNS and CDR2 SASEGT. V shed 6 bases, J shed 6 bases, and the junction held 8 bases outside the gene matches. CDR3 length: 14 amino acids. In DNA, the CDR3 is TGTGCCAGCAGACCCACTAGCGTCGGCAATGAGCAGTTCTTC. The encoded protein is CASRPTSVGNEQFF.

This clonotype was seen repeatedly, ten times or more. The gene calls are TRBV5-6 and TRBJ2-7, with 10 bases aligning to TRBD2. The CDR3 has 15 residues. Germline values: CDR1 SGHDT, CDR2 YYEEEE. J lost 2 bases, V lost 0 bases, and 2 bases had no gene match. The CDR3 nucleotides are TGTGCCAGCAGCTTGGGGCTAGCGGGGGCCTACGAGCAGTACTTC. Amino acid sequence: CASSLGLAGAYEQYF.

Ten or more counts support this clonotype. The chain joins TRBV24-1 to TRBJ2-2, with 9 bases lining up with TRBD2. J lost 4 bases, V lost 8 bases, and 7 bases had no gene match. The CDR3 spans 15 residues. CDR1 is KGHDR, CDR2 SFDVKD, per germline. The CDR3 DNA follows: TGTGCCACCACCGCGGGAGGGGTGGGCACCGGGGAGCTGTTTTTT. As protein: CATTAGGVGTGELFF.